The 5 T cell receptor beta chains reported below all come from one sample, sequenced in a study of T cells in localized non-small cell lung cancer. Some clones are missing from TCRdb's copy, which holds only in-frame ones; the method was immunoSEQ multiplex PCR. The sample lists tens of thousands of clones; just under 85% were seen once. The sequencing here drew on peripheral blood, taken before any cancer treatment. The receptors come from a man aged 35-75 years with stage I lung adenocarcinoma.

The J gene is TRBJ2-1, the V gene TRBV6-5; no definite D call. The CDR3 spans 11 residues. Germline loops: CDR1 MNHEY, CDR2 SVGAGI. V gave up 2 bases and J gave up 9 bases, with 5 bases separating them. CDR3 amino acids: CASSYVGEQFF. The CDR3 DNA follows: TGTGCCAGCAGTTACGTCGGTGAGCAGTTCTTC.

The chain links TRBV7-9 to TRBJ2-7; perhaps TRBD1 as D (5 bases). V dropped 1 base and J dropped 6 bases, with 10 bases sitting between them. This CDR3 comprises 13 residues. CDR1 is SEHNR, CDR2 FQNEAQ, per germline (reference sequence). The CDR3 protein is CASSLGKTVEQYF. The CDR3 DNA reads as TGTGCCAGCAGCTTAGGCAAGACAGTCGAGCAGTACTTC.

This sequence joins TRBV28 and TRBJ1-5; D is perhaps TRBD1 (6 bases). The CDR3 consists of 15 residues. V was trimmed by 6 bases and J by 5 bases, leaving 17 bases between them. Germline V gives CDR1 MDHEN, CDR2 SYDVKM. The CDR3 spells CASSPEGGIYQPQHF. CDR3 DNA: TGTGCCAGCAGCCCCGAGGGGGGAATTTATCAGCCCCAGCATTTT.

V and J are TRBV5-8 and TRBJ1-5, with a tentative D call TRBD1 (6 bases). The CDR3 runs 15 residues. V was trimmed by 4 bases and J by 7 bases, leaving 18 bases between them. Germline V gives CDR1 SGHTS, CDR2 YDEGEE. CDR3 in DNA: TGTGCCAGCAGCCTCTACGGGGGCGGTCGGCAGCCCCAGCATTTT. Translating it yields CASSLYGGGRQPQHF.

The chain is built from TRBV11-2 and TRBJ1-2; D gene unclear. CDR3 size: 14 residues. The germline V gene has CDR1 SGHAT and CDR2 FQNNGV. Trimming shortened V by 2 bases and J by 3 bases, and 10 bases separated the two germline ends. The chain's CDR3 is CASSLPGGDYGYTF. The CDR3 DNA reads TGTGCCAGCAGCTTACCCGGCGGGGACTATGGCTACACCTTC.